This record looks at one TCR beta chain sequence and its context. The CDR3 length is 13 residues. V was shortened by 7 bases and J by 1 base, with 10 bases between the two germline ends. CDR1 and CDR2 (germline): LNHNV, YYDKDF (reference sequence). Profiling of TCR beta VDJ combinations and CDR3 sequences used genomic DNA as template. One entry per CDR3 protein results from TCRdb running MiXCR on the reads. The sample includes roughly 170,000 distinct CDR3 sequences, about 60% of them seen just once. This sample is drawn from a study of CD8+CD57+ T cells in acquired aplastic anemia. Background on the study: Sorted CD4+ and CD8+ cells yielded roughly 3 ug of DNA on average. Healthy donor sequencing depth: 9.5 million to 10.8 million CD4+, about 12 million CD8+ reads.

This rearrangement joins TRBV15 to TRBJ1-1; D possibly corresponds to TRBD1 (5 bases). The TCR comes from a human donor in good health. Sequencing was performed on sorted CD4+, CD8+, or CD8+CD57+ T cells (not recorded which) from PBMCs. The CDR3 reads CATTRDANTEAFF. The CDR3 coding sequence is TGTGCCACCACCCGGGACGCGAACACTGAAGCTTTCTTT.